The rows below give T cell receptor beta chains drawn from one sample of a study of cytomegalovirus exposure and HLA in healthy donors. Measured with immunoSEQ multiplex PCR; TCRdb has only the in-frame clones, and not every one. The table includes 70,000 to 95,000 clones, more than 70% detected once. Sequencing was performed on PBMCs. The receptors were sampled from a man aged 18-30 years in good health and CMV-seronegative. CDR3s include the opening cysteine and the closing phenylalanine or tryptophan. The order of the fields is clone size, D gene, J gene, V gene, CDR3 DNA, CDR3 protein. The D gene is left open where the match is weak. The size field is filled for only some rows; it gives once, few, many or a size class.

few	TRBD2	TRBJ2-5	TRBV18	TGTGCCAGCTCACAGTCTAGCGGGGGGGCCGCAGAGACCCAGTACTTC	CASSQSSGGAAETQYF
NA	NA	TRBJ2-1	TRBV28	TGTGCCAGCAGCCAACTCAATGAGCAGTTCTTC	CASSQLNEQFF
NA	NA	TRBJ2-7	TRBV9	TGTGCCAGCAGCGCCCTCGAACTACCCTACGAGCAGTACTTC	CASSALELPYEQYF
NA	TRBD1	TRBJ2-3	TRBV18	TGTGCCAGCTCACCTCTACCGGGGACAGGGGGAGATACGCAGTATTTT	CASSPLPGTGGDTQYF
NA	NA	TRBJ2-2	TRBV5-8	TGTGCCAGCAGCCTGGTGGTGAAGCGGGCCGGGGAGCTGTTTTTT	CASSLVVKRAGELFF
NA	NA	TRBJ1-1	TRBV5-5	TGTGCCAGCAGCCTACTACAGAACACTGAAGCTTTCTTT	CASSLLQNTEAFF
few	NA	TRBJ1-2	TRBV11-2	TGTGCCACCAGGAGCGTCTATGGCTACACCTTC	CATRSVYGYTF
NA	TRBD1	TRBJ1-4	TRBV2	TGTGCCAGCAGTATTCAGGGACAGGATAATGAAAAACTGTTTTTT	CASSIQGQDNEKLFF
NA	TRBD1	TRBJ1-2	TRBV6-5	TGTGCCAGCAGTCGCTCCGGACAGGGGGCCCATGGCTACACCTTC	CASSRSGQGAHGYTF
NA	NA	TRBJ2-2	TRBV11-2	TGTGCCAGCAGGGGGGGTCGGACCGGGGAGCTGTTTTTT	CASRGGRTGELFF
NA	TRBD1	TRBJ1-2	TRBV18	TGTGCCAGCTCACCGGGACAGGGGGAATATAACTATGGCTACACCTTC	CASSPGQGEYNYGYTF
NA	NA	TRBJ1-1	TRBV27	TGTGCCAGCAGTTTATCGATAAACAGCCCGGAAGCTTTCTTT	CASSLSINSPEAFF
NA	NA	TRBJ1-2	TRBV29-1	TGCAGCGTTGAAGACTACAGGGAGGGGTATGGCTACACCTTC	CSVEDYREGYGYTF
NA	TRBD1	TRBJ1-2	TRBV5-1	TGCGCCAGCAGCTTAGACAGGGGGCATGGCTACACCTTC	CASSLDRGHGYTF
NA	NA	TRBJ1-2	TRBV30	TGTGCCTTGTCACAGGGTTCATCCTATGGCTACACCTTC	CALSQGSSYGYTF
once	TRBD1	TRBJ2-2	TRBV5-1	TGCGCCAGCAGGAGAGGGGGCGCCTCCGGGGAGCTGTTTTTT	CASRRGGASGELFF
NA	TRBD1	TRBJ1-2	TRBV5-6	TGTGCCAGCACCATTTGGGGGGACAGGGGGTCCCACATAACTAATGGCTACACCTTC	CASTIWGDRGSHITNGYTF
NA	NA	TRBJ1-4	TRBV7-6	TGTGCCAGCAGCTTAGAGATCTCGGCTAATGAAAAACTGTTTTTT	CASSLEISANEKLFF
NA	TRBD1	TRBJ1-2	TRBV29-1	TGCAGCTTCCTACAGGGGAACTATGGCTACACCTTC	CSFLQGNYGYTF
NA	TRBD2	TRBJ2-7	TRBV9	TGTGCCAGCAGCGTAGAGGGGACTAGCGCATACGAGCAGTACTTC	CASSVEGTSAYEQYF
NA	TRBD2	TRBJ2-1	TRBV4-2	TGTGCCAGCAGCCAAGATATAAGCGGGGGCCACAATGAGCAGTTCTTC	CASSQDISGGHNEQFF
NA	NA	TRBJ1-6	TRBV7-9	TGTGCCAGCAGCCCTTCGTCGGGGTATAATTCACCCCTCCACTTT	CASSPSSGYNSPLHF